Following are 31 T cell receptor beta chains from one sample sequenced in a study of CD8+CD57+ T cells in acquired aplastic anemia listed by TCRdb under 2018. Patients chosen for sequencing had shown expansion of CD8+CD57+ cells by flow cytometry. The sequencing machine was an Illumina HiSeq 2000. Genomic DNA was used as template for profiling of TCR beta VDJ combinations and CDR3 sequences. The raw public data were reprocessed by TCRdb itself: fastp quality trimming at Q25, MiXCR clonotype calling, in-frame beta chains only. Rows with a matching CDR3 protein are joined into one entry that keeps the most common DNA and genes. The sample has a few hundred thousand distinct CDR3 sequences on record, approximately 32% of them singletons. The ten largest make up 0.82% of the sample. Sequencing input: sorted CD4+, CD8+, or CD8+CD57+ T cells (not recorded which) from PBMCs. All receptors come from a human donor with aplastic anemia.

The chain has TRBV12-3 or TRBV12-4 and TRBJ1-5; tentative D call: TRBD1 (5 bases). Trimming took 6 bases from V and 12 from J, leaving 18 bases between them. The CDR3 runs 13 residues. The CDR3 DNA follows: TGTGCCAGCAGAACCGGGACCAGACTTGTCCAGCATTTT. This translates into CASRTGTRLVQHF.

This chain joins TRBV2 and TRBJ2-7; the match to TRBD2 covers 10 bases. CDR1 is SNHLY, CDR2 FYNNEI, per germline. V was clipped by 3 bases and J by 2 bases; unmatched bases: 1. The CDR3 covers 14 residues. CDR3 coding DNA: TGTGCCAGCAGTGAGAGCGGGAGGGCCTACGAGCAGTACTTC. Amino acid sequence: CASSESGRAYEQYF. The variable domain in full, completed from reference TRBV2 and TRBJ2-7, reads EPEVTQTPSHQVTQMGQEVILRCVPISNHLYFYWYRQILGQKVEFLVSFYNNEISEKSEIFDDQFSVERPDGSNFTLKIRSTKLEDSAMYFCASSESGRAYEQYFGPGTRLTVT.

In regard to this clonotype: A single base separates this from a much larger clone, so it may be a read error. The rearrangement uses TRBV7-6 and TRBJ2-1, with D unclear. The CDR3 loop spans 15 amino acids. CDR1 and CDR2 from the germline V gene are SGHVS and FNYEAQ. The CDR3 here is CASSLDHSSYNEQSF. CDR3 nucleotide sequence: TGTGCCAGCAGCTTAGACCATAGCTCCTACAATGAGCAGTCCTTC.

The chain links TRBV7-8 to TRBJ1-1; D gene unclear. The CDR3 is 13 residues long. Germline values: CDR1 SGHVS, CDR2 FQNEAQ. V was shortened by 5 bases and J by 11 bases, with 18 bases between the two germline ends. For the CDR3, the DNA is TGTGCCAGCAGCCGATTGGCGGGCATTTGGGCTTTCTTT. Protein sequence: CASSRLAGIWAFF.

About this clonotype: A much larger clone differs from this one at a single base, so this may be a read error. The chain employs TRBV20-1 and TRBJ1-2, with 8 positions matching TRBD1. This CDR3 is built from 14 residues. Per the germline V gene, CDR1 is DFQATT and CDR2 is SNEGSKA (reference sequence). V was clipped by 0 bases and J by 8 bases; unmatched bases: 8. CDR3 bases: TGCAGTGCTAGAGAGCCCAGGGGGCTTGGAGGCTACACCTTC. Translating it yields CSAREPRGLGGYTF.

In this sample, this clonotype turned up many times. This rearrangement joins TRBV19 to TRBJ1-2; 10 nucleotides align to TRBD1. V lost 5 bases and J lost 1; bases outside the gene matches: 10. Germline CDR1 is LNHDA and CDR2 is SQIVND (reference sequence). The CDR3 sequence is 17 residues long. The CDR3 DNA follows: TGTGCCAGTAGTTCCGGGACAGGGGCGTTAATTAACTATGGCTACACCTTC. Translated: CASSSGTGALINYGYTF.

The J gene is TRBJ1-1, the V gene TRBV12-3 or TRBV12-4; TRBD1 matches 7 bases. The CDR3 sequence is 15 residues long. Trimming at V came to 5 bases and at J to 3 bases, leaving 9 bases not matched to a gene. The chain's CDR3 is CASSPQGSGYTEAFF. In DNA form, the CDR3 reads TGTGCCAGCAGTCCACAGGGGTCGGGTTACACTGAAGCTTTCTTT.

In this sample, this clonotype turned up many times. J is TRBJ2-1 and V is TRBV19, with D perhaps matching TRBD2 (5 bases). The CDR3 consists of 14 residues. V was clipped by 3 bases and J by 6 bases, with 12 bases between them. Germline V gene data show CDR1 as LNHDA and CDR2 as SQIVND (reference sequence). The CDR3 nucleotides read TGTGCCAGTAGTATCCTTCAAGGACTCAATGAGCAGTTCTTC. Translating gives CASSILQGLNEQFF.

A remark on this clonotype: This could be a read error, since a much larger clone is one nucleotide away. The genes are TRBV11-1 and TRBJ1-2; 7 nucleotides align to TRBD1. Germline V gene data show CDR1 as SGHAT and CDR2 as FQDESV (reference sequence). There are 13 residues in the CDR3. CDR3 sequence (DNA): TGTGCCAGCAGCTTAGAAACAGGGGCTGGCTGCACCTTC. It is translated as CASSLETGAGCTF.

The rearrangement links TRBV30 to TRBJ1-6; no firm D call. Germline V lookup: CDR1 GTSNPN, CDR2 SVGIG (reference sequence). Trimming cost V 1 base and J 7 bases, with 8 bases left between them. This CDR3 contains 13 residues. This CDR3 is CAWSGESNSPLHF. DNA of the CDR3: TGTGCCTGGAGTGGGGAAAGCAATTCACCCCTCCACTTT.

V and J are TRBV6-2 or TRBV6-3 and TRBJ2-3; D gene uncertain. From germline, CDR1 is MNHEY and CDR2 SVGEGT. V was shortened by 2 bases and J by 0 bases, with 6 bases between the two germline ends. The CDR3 sequence is 14 residues long. Here the CDR3 DNA reads TGTGCCAGCAGTTACCTCGGGAGCACAGATACGCAGTATTTT. It is translated as CASSYLGSTDTQYF.

This clonotype was recorded at least ten times. The chain joins TRBV2 to TRBJ1-3; no definite D call. Germline lookup yields CDR1 SNHLY and CDR2 FYNNEI. Deletions cut 4 bases from V and 9 bases from J, with 13 bases between. The CDR3 is 13 amino acids. The CDR3 region is CASSASYLGTIYF. DNA of the CDR3: TGTGCCAGCAGTGCCTCCTACCTGGGCACCATATATTTT.

This clonotype occurred many times. The genes are TRBV7-2 and TRBJ2-7; D might be TRBD2 (6 bases). Germline V gives CDR1 SGHTA, CDR2 FQGNSA. The ends were cut back, 5 bases at V and 2 bases at J, with 13 bases in the middle. The CDR3 runs to 14 residues. In nucleotides, the CDR3 is TGTGCCAGCAGCCCCACCGGAGGGACCTACGAGCAGTACTTC. This gives the protein CASSPTGGTYEQYF. The full variable domain, in which reference TRBV7-2 and TRBJ2-7 provide the parts outside the CDR3, is GAGVSQSPSNKVTEKGKDVELRCDPISGHTALYWYRQSLGQGLEFLIYFQGNSAPDKSGLPSDRFSAERTGGSVSTLTIQRTQQEDSAVYLCASSPTGGTYEQYFGPGTRLTVT.

This sequence joins TRBV6-1 and TRBJ1-3, with 7 bases lining up with TRBD1. V lost 6 bases and J lost 3; bases outside the gene matches: 11. The CDR3 has 16 amino acids. The germline V gene has CDR1 MNHNS and CDR2 SASEGT. CDR3 nucleotide sequence: TGTGCCAGCAGCTTGACAGGGTCCGGATTTGGAAACACCATATATTTT. This encodes CASSLTGSGFGNTIYF.

The chain has TRBV30 and TRBJ1-5; 7 positions match TRBD1. Looked up from germline, CDR1 is GTSNPN and CDR2 is SVGIG (reference sequence). The J segment lost 5 bases and the V segment lost 3 bases, leaving 1 base of the junction unmatched. This CDR3 has 12 residues. CDR3 in amino acids: CAWSQGDQPQHF. Here the CDR3 DNA reads TGTGCCTGGAGCCAGGGGGATCAGCCCCAGCATTTT.

This clonotype was counted many times. This sequence joins TRBV10-3 and TRBJ1-1; maybe TRBD1 (6 bases). In germline, CDR1 is ENHRY, CDR2 SYGVKD. This CDR3 has 15 residues. Trimming took 4 bases from V and 1 from J, leaving 13 bases between them. CDR3 protein: CAISVAPGQNTEAFF. Written as DNA, the CDR3 is TGTGCCATCAGTGTAGCCCCGGGACAGAACACTGAAGCTTTCTTT.

The rearrangement links TRBV7-6 to TRBJ1-5; no clear D gene. The V and J ends lost 4 bases and 4 bases respectively, with 8 bases between them. Germline-derived CDR1 and CDR2 are SGHVS and FNYEAQ. CDR3 length equals 13 residues. The CDR3 loop reads CASSSHINQPQHF. The CDR3 coding sequence is TGTGCCAGCAGCTCACATATTAATCAGCCCCAGCATTTT.

This clonotype was seen only a few times. The gene calls are TRBV6-1 and TRBJ2-7; the D is unclear. The CDR3 runs 14 residues. Trimming removed 1 base at V and 2 bases at J, with 9 bases between. Germline V gene sequence: CDR1 MNHNS, CDR2 SASEGT. CDR3 residues: CASSEGRTAYEQYF. CDR3 nucleotides: TGTGCCAGCAGTGAAGGAAGGACCGCCTACGAGCAGTACTTC.

This clonotype was found many times. The V and J genes are TRBV20-1 and TRBJ2-7; TRBD1 agrees at 8 bases. Germline V gene sequence: CDR1 DFQATT, CDR2 SNEGSKA (reference sequence). V lost 4 bases and J lost 4; bases outside the gene matches: 6. CDR3 size: 13 residues. This CDR3 is CSATRQGTYEQYF. In DNA form, the CDR3 reads TGCAGTGCTACACGACAGGGGACTTACGAGCAGTACTTC.

This clonotype occurred a few times. The DNA of the CDR3 is TGTGCCAGCAGTTTGTTTGACACAGATACGCAGTATTTT. Its translation: CASSLFDTDTQYF. The chain carries TRBV12-3 or TRBV12-4 and TRBJ2-3, with D unclear. CDR3 length equals 13 residues. The ends were cut back, 3 bases at V and 2 bases at J, with 6 bases in the middle.

In this sample, this clonotype turned up a few times. Here the CDR3 DNA reads TGTGCCAGCAGTTACAATTACAGGGGGCGCCTCCGCCGCTATGGCTACACCTTC. The encoded protein is CASSYNYRGRLRRYGYTF. The J gene is TRBJ1-2, the V gene TRBV6-2 or TRBV6-3; 9 nucleotides align to TRBD1. The junction had 14 bases not matched to a gene; V was cut back by 2 bases and J by 4 bases. The CDR3 is made up of 18 amino acids. Germline V lookup: CDR1 MNHEY, CDR2 SVGEGT.

On this clonotype itself: This could be a read error, since a much larger clone is one nucleotide away. The chain is built from TRBV7-8 and TRBJ1-5; 9 bases align to TRBD1. Trimming cost V 6 bases and J 5 bases; bases outside gene matches: 2. The CDR3 spans 13 residues. Germline V gene lookup returns CDR1 SGHVS and CDR2 FQNEAQ. The CDR3 DNA sequence: TGTGCCAGCAGGGACAGGGGATATCAGCCCCAGCATTTT. This translates into CASRDRGYQPQHF.

This clonotype was counted at least ten times. The chain links TRBV10-2 to TRBJ2-1, with D perhaps TRBD1 or TRBD2 (6 bases each). Trimming left V 4 bases short and J 7 bases short, with 17 bases between. Looked up from germline, CDR1 is WSHSY and CDR2 is SAAADI. The CDR3 has 15 amino acids. The CDR3 DNA follows: TGCGCCAGCAGTGTTCTGGGGGGCCATGGTAATGAGCAGTTCTTC. Translating it yields CASSVLGGHGNEQFF.

In its sample, this clonotype was seen many times. V gene TRBV14 combines with J gene TRBJ1-2; D uncertain. V was pared by 4 bases and J by 4 bases, with 10 bases between. Per the germline V gene, CDR1 is SGHDN and CDR2 is FVKESK. The CDR3 runs 13 residues. CDR3: CASSRGFGYGYTF. CDR3 nucleotide sequence: TGTGCCAGCAGCCGGGGTTTTGGCTATGGCTACACCTTC.

V and J are TRBV18 and TRBJ1-2; D call uncertain. V lost 1 base and J lost 0, with 9 bases in between. The CDR3 sequence is 15 residues long. The germline gives CDR1 KGHSH, CDR2 LQKENI. In DNA form, the CDR3 reads TGTGCCAGCTCACCACAATTCGGGGCTAACTATGGCTACACCTTC. Translating gives CASSPQFGANYGYTF. Full variable domain (outside the CDR3, taken from reference TRBV18 and TRBJ1-2): NAGVMQNPRHLVRRRGQEARLRCSPMKGHSHVYWYRQLPEEGLKFMVYLQKENIIDESGMPKERFSAEFPKEGPSILRIQQVVRGDSAAYFCASSPQFGANYGYTFGSGTRLTVV.

Regarding this clonotype: A much larger clone is a single base away; this may be a read error. The gene calls are TRBV19 and TRBJ2-7; D is unclear. The V end was cut by 3 bases, the J end by 0 bases, with 15 bases between. The CDR3 loop spans 16 amino acids. Germline lookup yields CDR1 LNHDA and CDR2 SQIVND (reference sequence). The CDR3 nucleotides read TGTGCCAGTAGTATCGTCCACTTTAAAGGCTCCTACGAGCAGTACTTC. It yields the protein CASSIVHFKGSYEQYF.

This rearrangement joins TRBV20-1 to TRBJ1-2; TRBD1 matches 8 bases. The CDR3 loop spans 16 amino acids. V dropped 2 bases and J dropped 3; count of bases not matched to a gene: 11. Germline CDR1 reads DFQATT; CDR2 reads SNEGSKA (reference sequence). The CDR3 loop is CSARQRQGILDYGYTF. In DNA, the CDR3 is TGCAGTGCTAGACAAAGACAGGGGATATTAGACTATGGCTACACCTTC.

This clonotype came up many times. The gene calls are TRBV24-1 and TRBJ1-1, with 7 bases matching TRBD1. The CDR3 is 13 amino acids. The V and J ends lost 7 bases and 5 bases, in that order; junction bases with no gene match: 6. CDR1 is KGHDR and CDR2 is SFDVKD in the germline V gene. CDR3 DNA sequence: TGTGCCACCAGAAGCACAGGGGAGACTGAAGCTTTCTTT. This translates into CATRSTGETEAFF.

The chain couples TRBV30 to TRBJ1-5, with D perhaps matching TRBD1 (5 bases). V was trimmed by 0 bases and J by 0 bases, leaving 6 bases between them. CDR3 length equals 14 residues. Germline CDR1 and CDR2: GTSNPN and SVGIG (reference sequence). The CDR3 DNA reads TGTGCCTGGAGTGTAGGGGATAGCAATCAGCCCCAGCATTTT. This translates into CAWSVGDSNQPQHF.

This chain connects TRBV11-2 to TRBJ2-3; 10 nucleotides line up with TRBD2. In germline, CDR1 is SGHAT, CDR2 FQNNGV. Unmatched junction bases numbered 4, after V lost 0 bases and J lost 10 bases. This CDR3 spans 14 amino acids. The CDR3 is CASSLEASGSSQYF. Written as DNA, the CDR3 is TGTGCCAGCAGCTTAGAGGCTAGCGGGAGCTCGCAGTATTTT.

This sequence joins TRBV2 and TRBJ1-2; the D is unclear. CDR1 is SNHLY and CDR2 is FYNNEI in the germline V gene. Trimming removed 8 bases at V and 13 bases at J, with 20 bases between. This CDR3 comprises 12 residues. This chain's CDR3 is CASSPDQAGFTF. The CDR3 DNA reads as TGTGCCAGCTCACCGGACCAGGCGGGGTTCACCTTC.